Listed below are T cell receptor beta chains from one sample, sequenced in a study of blood T cell repertoires in COVID-19. TCRdb's copy holds only in-frame clones and misses some; the assay was immunoSEQ multiplex PCR. The sample contains approximately 440,000 clones, about 91% of which appear only once. Sequencing was done on a sample of peripheral blood. The source is a woman in her fifties or sixties with COVID-19, enrolled during active disease. CDR3s include the opening cysteine and the closing phenylalanine or tryptophan. D genes are given only for firm matches. Expanded clones get a size class; other rows say once, few or many, or leave the size out.

d_gene	v_gene	abundance	j_gene	CDR3nt	CDR3aa
-	TRBV4-1	-	TRBJ1-1	TGCGCCAGCAGCCAAGAACCAGGGATAAACACTGAAGCTTTCTTT	CASSQEPGINTEAFF
TRBD1	TRBV5-5	-	TRBJ2-1	TGTGCCAGCAGCTTTTTAACGACAGGGGCGAATGAGCAGTTCTTC	CASSFLTTGANEQFF
TRBD1	TRBV29-1	once	TRBJ1-1	TGCAGCGTTGAAGCTAAGAGGGGGCCCACTGAAGCTTTCTTT	CSVEAKRGPTEAFF
-	TRBV18	once	TRBJ2-7	TGTGCCAGCTCGCTCGGTCGGGTAGCCTACGAGCAGTACTTC	CASSLGRVAYEQYF
-	TRBV3-1/TRBV3-2	-	TRBJ1-2	TGTGCCAGCAGCCATTGGCTCTATGGCTACACCTTC	CASSHWLYGYTF
-	TRBV29-1	once	TRBJ1-2	TGCAGCGTTTACAGGGCACCTGGCTACACCTTC	CSVYRAPGYTF
TRBD1	TRBV3-1/TRBV3-2	-	TRBJ1-1	TGTGCCAGCAGACCAATTAAGACAGGGCCGATGAACACTGAAGCTTTCTTT	CASRPIKTGPMNTEAFF
TRBD1	TRBV2	-	TRBJ1-6	TGTGCCAGCAGTTCTAGACAGGGGGACAATTCACCCCTCCACTTT	CASSSRQGDNSPLHF
TRBD1	TRBV12-5	-	TRBJ1-5	TGTGCTAGTGGCGTGGACAGGGCTTGGGAAAGCAATCAGCCCCAGCATTTT	CASGVDRAWESNQPQHF
TRBD1	TRBV6-5	-	TRBJ1-5	TGTGCCAGCAGTTACTCAGGGGACAGGGGTCAGCCCCAGCATTTT	CASSYSGDRGQPQHF
-	TRBV4-1	-	TRBJ1-3	TGCGCCAGCAGCCAACTCTTTGGGCAGGGGTCCTACACCATATATTTT	CASSQLFGQGSYTIYF
-	TRBV10-1	-	TRBJ1-2	TGCGCCAGCGCAGTTCGAGGGCATGGCTACACCTTC	CASAVRGHGYTF
-	TRBV3-1/TRBV3-2	-	TRBJ2-3	TGTGCCAGCAGCCAAGACATCACGGGAGATACGCAGTATTTT	CASSQDITGDTQYF
TRBD2	TRBV30	-	TRBJ2-1	TGTGCCTTACTAGCGGGGGGGCATAATGAGCAGTTCTTC	CALLAGGHNEQFF
-	TRBV9	once	TRBJ1-1	TGTGCCAGCAGCGTAGCCGGGAGGTTGAACACTGAAGCTTTCTTT	CASSVAGRLNTEAFF
-	TRBV14	-	TRBJ2-1	TGTGCCAGCAGCCGCGGCGGCAGCTCCTACAATGAGCAGTTCTTC	CASSRGGSSYNEQFF
TRBD2	TRBV5-1	-	TRBJ2-1	TGCGCCAGCATCGGGGATCTGGGGCTAGCGGACCACAATGAGCAGTTCTTC	CASIGDLGLADHNEQFF
TRBD1	TRBV3-1/TRBV3-2	-	TRBJ1-1	TGTGCCAGCAGCCAAGACCGGGGACAGGGGACTTTCTTT	CASSQDRGQGTFF
TRBD2	TRBV9	-	TRBJ2-7	TGTGCCAGCAGCGTAGGAACGGGGGGAAGAGGATACGAGCAGTACTTC	CASSVGTGGRGYEQYF
-	TRBV7-3	-	TRBJ2-1	TGTGCCAGCAGCTCCGACAGTTACAATGAGCAGTTCTTC	CASSSDSYNEQFF
-	TRBV11-2	once	TRBJ2-1	TGTGCCAGCAGCCCGCGTGGTGGCTCCGGCGGGGAGCAGTTCTTC	CASSPRGGSGGEQFF
TRBD1	TRBV7-9	many	TRBJ2-2	TGTGCCAGCGGACAGGGGGCTGGCACCGGGGAGCTGTTTTTT	CASGQGAGTGELFF
TRBD1	TRBV29-1	-	TRBJ2-1	TGCAGCGTTCAAGGACAGGGGAGGAATGAGCAGTTCTTC	CSVQGQGRNEQFF
-	TRBV5-1	many	TRBJ1-2	TGCGCCAGCAGCTCAGTGAGGGCGATCAATGGCTACACCTTC	CASSSVRAINGYTF
-	TRBV2	-	TRBJ1-1	TGTGCCAGCAGTGTGGCGAACACTGAAGCTTTCTTT	CASSVANTEAFF
TRBD1	TRBV6-5	-	TRBJ1-2	TGTGCCAGCAGTCCTGACAGGGCAAGATATGGCTACACCTTC	CASSPDRARYGYTF
TRBD2	TRBV7-2	once	TRBJ2-7	TGTGCCAGCAGCTTCCTCGGACTAGCGGGGGGGCGATACGAGCAGTACTTC	CASSFLGLAGGRYEQYF